The entry that follows covers one T cell receptor beta chain sequence. Antigen specificity is unknown. The V end was cut by 3 bases, the J end by 4 bases, with 6 bases between. The CDR3 totals 13 residues. Germline CDR1 is LNHNV and CDR2 is YYDKDF (reference sequence). The data belong to a study of T cell responses to AZD1222 COVID-19 vaccine. General study results and limits: Among those given AZD1222, only five to seven were seropositive at baseline. A mostly white British donor set with more females was recruited, and clonal diversity was possibly underestimated. Spike was spanned by vaccine-associated CD4 TCRs, with dominance at 160-218 and 743-854. Breadth and depth of Spike-specific TCRs rose after two AZD1222 doses.

Only in-frame clones appear in the TCRdb table, and some are missing; sequencing was by immunoSEQ multiplex PCR. The sample shows about 90,000 clones, about 90% of them seen only once. The receptor was derived from an adult in good health. This sample comprised peripheral blood, obtained on day 0 of MenACWY control vaccination. V is TRBV15 and J is TRBJ1-4, with D unresolved. The CDR3 bases are TGTGCCACCAGCAGGGACGGTAATGAAAAACTGTTTTTT. As protein: CATSRDGNEKLFF.